What follows is one TCR beta chain and its context. This table comes from immunoSEQ multiplex PCR, and its TCRdb copy is limited to in-frame clones, with some not included. The table has about 2 million clones, roughly 95% seen once. V lost 4 bases to trimming and J lost 7 bases, with 17 bases between them. Germline CDR1 MDHEN, CDR2 SYDVKM. The CDR3 runs to 14 residues. Naive CD8 cells, CD45RO-negative and positively selected for CCR7, excluded terminally differentiated effector memory CD45RA+ cells. The data originate from a study of shared clonotypes between healthy human individuals. This clonotype was sampled from a man between 18 and 29 years old in good health. Sequencing was carried out using naive CD8+ T cells sorted from blood. The chain employs TRBV28 and TRBJ2-7, with a possible D match to TRBD2 (5 bases). CDR3 in DNA: TGTGCCAGCAGTTCCCCCGAAGGCCCGGGAGAGCAGTACTTC. Its protein is CASSSPEGPGEQYF.